Given below is one T cell receptor (beta chain) in context. This sample was taken from a study of T cell responses to AZD1222 COVID-19 vaccine. The germline gives CDR1 LGHNA, CDR2 YSLEER. The CDR3 is 13 amino acids. V was shortened by 1 base and J by 8 bases, with 8 bases between the two germline ends. Data came from immunoSEQ multiplex PCR; TCRdb stores just in-frame clones and leaves some out. The sample includes more than 140,000 clones, about 92% seen only once; the top ten take less than 1%. The rearrangement joins TRBV4-3 to TRBJ1-4; no clear D gene. This clonotype was obtained from an adult in good health. Sequences were derived from peripheral blood, sampled on day 0 of MenACWY control vaccination. The CDR3 nucleotides are TGCGCCAGCAGCCAAGCGAGACGGGAAAAACTGTTTTTT. Amino acids: CASSQARREKLFF.